The present T cell receptor beta chain was sequenced within a study of blood T cell repertoires in COVID-19. Overall study: There were acute and convalescent COVID-19 samples, and they came from the United States, Italy and Spain. PBMCs, B-cell-depleted T cells, or T cells were the source of the cDNA or gDNA that made up the material.

Trimming took 2 bases from V and 0 from J; bases not matched to a gene: 6. Germline CDR1 and CDR2: SGHVS and FQNEAQ. This CDR3 has 18 residues. As handled by the study authors: For nucleated cells, counts were estimated from reference gene primer amplification. Here immunoSEQ multiplex PCR was the method, and the copy in TCRdb shows in-frame clones only, minus some. For V, J and clone size, that table is used; D and trimming come from the DNA. The sample contains nearly 95,000 clones, under 90% of which appear only once. The TCR was taken from a human donor with active COVID-19. The donor label of this sample is uncertain. The chain is built from TRBV7-8 and TRBJ2-6, with 8 bases aligning to TRBD1. The sample consisted of peripheral blood. The CDR3 reads CASSLRTGFLSGANVLTF. The CDR3 nucleotides are TGTGCCAGCAGCTTAAGGACAGGGTTTCTCTCTGGGGCCAACGTCCTGACTTTC.